This TCR beta chain stems from a study of T cells in Graves' hyperthyroidism and ophthalmopathy. As for the study in general: Peripheral blood sampling occurred at initial diagnosis, before any treatment.

General study points: Also found in blood were most expanded thyroid clonotypes above 0.001.

On this clonotype itself: What it binds is not known.

CDR3 size: 18 residues. V was pared by 8 bases and J by 5 bases, with 29 bases between. Germline V gives CDR1 MNHGY, CDR2 SVAAGI. Each diagnosis drew on symptoms, thyroxine, TRAb, thyroid ultrasound and orbital computed tomography findings. PBMCs were collected from an approximately 9.2 ml volume of fresh peripheral blood. Amplified regions were TCR beta CDR3 sequences from RNA transcripts. RT-PCR in the first round (using the HTBI primer set) targeted the TCR CDR3. TCRdb ran MiXCR on the multiplex PCR reads and lists one entry per CDR3 protein. The data contain roughly 640,000 distinct CDR3 sequences, around 15% of them singletons.

The chain couples TRBV6-9 to TRBJ2-3; D remains ambiguous. The clonotype originates from a woman aged 35 to 49 with Graves' ophthalmopathy. Input material: blood. Here the CDR3 reads CASRFSLVREAKKDTQYF. The CDR3, as DNA: TGTGCCAGCCGGTTTTCGTTAGTTAGGGAAGCCAAGAAAGATACGCAGTATTTT.